Listed below are T cell receptor beta chains from one sample, sequenced in a study of PD-L1 blockade in urothelial cancer. This table comes from immunoSEQ multiplex PCR, and its TCRdb copy is limited to in-frame clones, with some not included. This repertoire shows about 110,000 clones, 91% found once; its top ten account for around 4%. This specimen was PBMCs, taken around atezolizumab (anti-PD-L1) treatment. Receptors were obtained from a man between 60 and 70 years old with urothelial cancer. The CDR3 runs from the conserved cysteine through the conserved F or W. Fields, in order: J gene, V gene, D gene, clone size, CDR3 protein, CDR3 DNA. The D gene is left open where the match is weak. The size field is filled for only some rows; it gives once, few, many or a size class.

j_call: TRBJ1-4
v_call: TRBV6-4
d_call: NA
clone_size: NA
cdr3_aa: CASSDSGGDNEKLFF
cdr3_nt: TGTGCCAGCAGTGACTCGGGGGGAGATAATGAAAAACTGTTTTTT

j_call: TRBJ2-7
v_call: TRBV28
d_call: NA
clone_size: NA
cdr3_aa: CASTVGGSYYEQYF
cdr3_nt: TGTGCCAGCACCGTTGGGGGCAGCTACTACGAGCAGTACTTC

j_call: TRBJ2-7
v_call: TRBV2
d_call: TRBD2
clone_size: NA
cdr3_aa: CASSVELAVIYEQYF
cdr3_nt: TGTGCCAGCAGTGTGGAGCTAGCGGTAATCTACGAGCAGTACTTC

j_call: TRBJ2-1
v_call: TRBV19
d_call: TRBD1
clone_size: NA
cdr3_aa: CASSMFPTRQGPYNEQFF
cdr3_nt: TGTGCCAGTAGTATGTTCCCCACAAGACAGGGCCCCTACAATGAGCAGTTCTTC

j_call: TRBJ2-5
v_call: TRBV4-2
d_call: NA
clone_size: few
cdr3_aa: CASSQATAGAGGETQYF
cdr3_nt: TGTGCCAGCAGCCAAGCAACGGCGGGGGCCGGGGGAGAGACCCAGTACTTC

j_call: TRBJ1-1
v_call: TRBV5-6
d_call: NA
clone_size: once
cdr3_aa: CASSSGAGRANTEAFF
cdr3_nt: TGTGCCAGCAGCTCGGGCGCAGGGAGGGCGAACACTGAAGCTTTCTTT

j_call: TRBJ2-3
v_call: TRBV5-1
d_call: TRBD1
clone_size: NA
cdr3_aa: CASSLGGQGAGDTQYF
cdr3_nt: TGCGCCAGCAGCTTGGGGGGACAGGGGGCAGGGGATACGCAGTATTTT

j_call: TRBJ2-2
v_call: TRBV7-9
d_call: NA
clone_size: once
cdr3_aa: CASSLVKTGELFF
cdr3_nt: TGTGCCAGCAGCTTAGTTAAAACCGGGGAGCTGTTTTTT

j_call: TRBJ2-3
v_call: TRBV7-3
d_call: NA
clone_size: NA
cdr3_aa: CASSPAPYTDTQYF
cdr3_nt: TGTGCCAGCAGCCCTGCGCCCTACACAGATACGCAGTATTTT

j_call: TRBJ2-5
v_call: TRBV5-4
d_call: NA
clone_size: NA
cdr3_aa: CASSLSPDGLRRETQYF
cdr3_nt: TGTGCCAGCAGCTTGAGTCCGGACGGCCTCAGGAGGGAGACCCAGTACTTC

j_call: TRBJ2-3
v_call: TRBV10-3
d_call: TRBD2
clone_size: NA
cdr3_aa: CAISRLAGGLDTQYF
cdr3_nt: TGTGCCATCAGCAGACTAGCGGGGGGTCTAGATACGCAGTATTTT

j_call: TRBJ2-5
v_call: TRBV30
d_call: NA
clone_size: NA
cdr3_aa: CAWSVLSLETQYF
cdr3_nt: TGTGCCTGGAGTGTCCTAAGCCTAGAGACCCAGTACTTC

j_call: TRBJ2-7
v_call: TRBV2
d_call: NA
clone_size: NA
cdr3_aa: CASRISESGAEQYF
cdr3_nt: TGTGCCAGCAGAATTAGCGAATCCGGTGCCGAGCAGTACTTC

j_call: TRBJ2-7
v_call: TRBV28
d_call: NA
clone_size: NA
cdr3_aa: CASSLSSYEQYF
cdr3_nt: TGTGCCAGCAGCCTGAGCTCCTACGAGCAGTACTTC

j_call: TRBJ1-1
v_call: TRBV6-5
d_call: NA
clone_size: NA
cdr3_aa: CASSYVGSGINTEAFF
cdr3_nt: TGTGCCAGCAGTTACGTCGGATCAGGAATCAACACTGAAGCTTTCTTT

j_call: TRBJ2-7
v_call: TRBV5-5
d_call: NA
clone_size: NA
cdr3_aa: CASSVSLYEQYF
cdr3_nt: TGTGCCAGCAGCGTGAGTCTCTACGAGCAGTACTTC

j_call: TRBJ1-5
v_call: TRBV19
d_call: NA
clone_size: NA
cdr3_aa: CASRGNDYSNQPQHF
cdr3_nt: TGTGCCAGTAGAGGGAACGACTATAGCAATCAGCCCCAGCATTTT

j_call: TRBJ2-3
v_call: TRBV5-1
d_call: TRBD2
clone_size: NA
cdr3_aa: CASSLGLADPTDTQYF
cdr3_nt: TGCGCCAGCAGCTTGGGGCTAGCGGACCCCACAGATACGCAGTATTTT

j_call: TRBJ2-3
v_call: TRBV4-1
d_call: NA
clone_size: NA
cdr3_aa: CASSHILKAGSTDTQYF
cdr3_nt: TGCGCCAGCAGCCACATACTTAAGGCGGGAAGCACAGATACGCAGTATTTT

j_call: TRBJ1-2
v_call: TRBV5-1
d_call: NA
clone_size: NA
cdr3_aa: CASSLLDSNYGYTF
cdr3_nt: TGCGCCAGCTCCCTTTTGGACAGTAACTATGGCTACACCTTC

j_call: TRBJ2-1
v_call: TRBV7-2
d_call: NA
clone_size: NA
cdr3_aa: CASSRLSSYNEQFF
cdr3_nt: TGTGCCAGCAGCCGACTGTCCTCCTACAATGAGCAGTTCTTC

j_call: TRBJ2-3
v_call: TRBV19
d_call: TRBD1
clone_size: NA
cdr3_aa: CASSIGTGGPPDTQYF
cdr3_nt: TGTGCCAGTAGTATAGGGACAGGGGGTCCCCCAGATACGCAGTATTTT

j_call: TRBJ1-2
v_call: TRBV5-1
d_call: NA
clone_size: NA
cdr3_aa: CASSPRLNHYGYTF
cdr3_nt: TGCGCCAGCAGCCCTCGACTGAACCACTATGGCTACACCTTC

j_call: TRBJ2-7
v_call: TRBV9
d_call: TRBD1
clone_size: NA
cdr3_aa: CASSLSSTGGEQYF
cdr3_nt: TGTGCCAGCAGTCTTTCCTCGACAGGGGGCGAGCAGTACTTC

j_call: TRBJ2-3
v_call: TRBV14
d_call: NA
clone_size: NA
cdr3_aa: CASSPYTDTQYF
cdr3_nt: TGTGCCAGCAGCCCGTACACAGATACGCAGTATTTT

j_call: TRBJ2-3
v_call: TRBV5-1
d_call: NA
clone_size: NA
cdr3_aa: CASSREYLQYF
cdr3_nt: TGCGCCAGCAGCAGAGAGTACCTCCAGTATTTT

j_call: TRBJ1-3
v_call: TRBV5-6
d_call: NA
clone_size: NA
cdr3_aa: CASSFAQGTGNTIYF
cdr3_nt: TGTGCCAGCAGCTTCGCACAGGGTACGGGAAACACCATATATTTT

j_call: TRBJ2-7
v_call: TRBV5-5
d_call: TRBD1
clone_size: NA
cdr3_aa: CASSFFRGLDEQYF
cdr3_nt: TGTGCCAGCAGCTTTTTCAGGGGGCTTGACGAGCAGTACTTC

j_call: TRBJ2-1
v_call: TRBV12-2
d_call: NA
clone_size: NA
cdr3_aa: CASSGAGGPREQFF
cdr3_nt: TGTGCAAGCTCAGGAGCGGGGGGGCCTCGGGAGCAGTTCTTC

j_call: TRBJ2-7
v_call: TRBV2
d_call: NA
clone_size: NA
cdr3_aa: CASLRRESSYEQYF
cdr3_nt: TGTGCCAGCCTAAGACGGGAAAGCTCCTACGAGCAGTACTTC

j_call: TRBJ2-1
v_call: TRBV5-1
d_call: TRBD1
clone_size: NA
cdr3_aa: CASSLTGQGYNEQFF
cdr3_nt: TGCGCCAGCAGCTTGACAGGACAGGGTTACAATGAGCAGTTCTTC

j_call: TRBJ1-1
v_call: TRBV25-1
d_call: TRBD1
clone_size: once
cdr3_aa: CASSETPGTGRTEAFF
cdr3_nt: TGTGCCAGCAGTGAAACCCCCGGGACAGGGAGGACTGAAGCTTTCTTT

j_call: TRBJ2-3
v_call: TRBV10-3
d_call: TRBD1
clone_size: NA
cdr3_aa: CAISDPGGITDTQYF
cdr3_nt: TGTGCCATCAGTGATCCAGGGGGAATCACAGATACGCAGTATTTT

j_call: TRBJ1-2
v_call: TRBV4-3
d_call: NA
clone_size: NA
cdr3_aa: CASSQDRHRFNYGYTF
cdr3_nt: TGCGCCAGCAGCCAAGATCGACACAGGTTTAACTATGGCTACACCTTC